This T cell receptor (beta chain) was profiled in a study of vaccination and CD4 T cells after COVID-19 (dated by TCRdb to between 2022 and 2023). For context, the study as a whole: The convalescent cohort included six males and four females, with two Hispanic individuals, seven Caucasians, two Asians and one multiracial person. Post-COVID blood samples from convalescent patients were collected a median of around 110 days after diagnosis, with a range of 35 to 161 days. Control cultures used a CEFX viral epitope pool as positive control, an HIV-1 Nef peptide pool as negative control, or no peptide. For stimulating the cultures, overlapping spike peptide pools were used, derived from SARS-CoV-2 as well as from the common cold coronaviruses HCoV-NL63, HCoV-OC43 and HCoV-229E. In some eleven COVID-19 convalescent patients and a few infection-naive healthy vaccine recipients, researchers compared the spike-specific CD4+ TCR repertoire from before mRNA vaccination with the repertoire from after. The time from the second vaccine dose to post-vaccine blood sampling had a median of roughly 70 days and ranged from 14 to 241 days. Participants got two doses of the Pfizer-BioNTech BNT162b2 vaccine (n=8) or two doses of the Moderna mRNA-1273 vaccine (n=2).

Remarks on this clonotype: No cognate antigen has been identified for it. No base qualities exist here, and no much larger clone lies one base off it.

The germline V gene specifies SGHRS as CDR1 and YFSETQ as CDR2. The CDR3, from cysteine to phenylalanine, totals 14 residues. Just the 42-base CDR3 DNA is kept, in frame starting at base 1. Trimming accounts for 6 bases at V and 5 bases at J, while the number of junction bases matched to no gene is 8. According to the study, the label for this sample's treatment or condition signals: roughly 10-day PBMC culture with coronavirus spike peptide pools or control peptides (ViraFEST assay). To expand antigen-specific T cells with peptide pools and then pick out the expanded clonotypes through TCR sequencing, the study relied on the ViraFEST assay. The absence of prior SARS-CoV-2 infection in healthy vaccine recipients was confirmed by negative nucleocapsid antibody tests before and after vaccination. Each well held two million PBMCs cultured with 9 to 10 ug/ml peptide pools in IMDM containing about 5% human AB serum and 7.5 to 10 IU/ml IL-2. Half of the culture medium was replaced with fresh IL-2-containing medium on days 3 and 7. After more than 8 days of culture, CD4+ T cells were isolated by negative selection using the EasySep CD4+ T cell isolation kit. PBMCs were separated from whole blood using Ficoll-Paque Plus gradient centrifugation and then either used fresh or cryopreserved at -140C. In general, triplicate wells were set up for every culture condition.

The method was PCR. DNA from cultured CD4+ T cells underwent TCR sequencing with the Oncomine TCR Beta short-read assay at the Johns Hopkins FTIC core. The QIAamp micro DNA kit was used to extract genomic DNA from the cultured CD4+ T cells. Oncomine TCR Beta libraries from cultured CD4+ T cells were pooled with unique dual indexes and sequenced on an Illumina iSeq 100. The original pipeline was this. Non-productive sequences were removed, and CDR3s not starting with C, not ending with F or W, or shorter than 7 amino acids were discarded. The MANAFEST web application identified antigen-specific clonotypes by comparing peptide-stimulated wells against reference wells and other culture wells. For a clone to be called positive, the clone needed an FDR below 0.05, an odds ratio above 5, and a productive frequency above 0.1% in at least two of three replicate wells. Clonotypes that were significantly expanded in both SARS-CoV-2 spike wells and at least one common cold coronavirus spike condition were defined as cross-reactive. Using R version 3.6.1, CDR3 homology was evaluated through Levenshtein distances (stringdist) along with unrooted phylogenetic trees (ape). TCRdb reanalyzed the raw reads on its own, using fastp at Q25 for trimming and MiXCR for clone calling, and kept in-frame beta chains. Entries that share a CDR3 protein sequence are merged under the most common genes and DNA. TCRdb's processing, not the authors' own work, is the source of the V and J calls. The sample contains around 26,000 distinct CDR3 sequences, under 70% of them found a single time. The ten largest account for 15% to 20% of the sample.

Summary of the overall study and its limitations: Relatively few convalescent patients were included in the study, and early timepoints after natural infection were not analyzed. Although the median number of SARS-CoV-2-reactive clonotypes went up from around 19 after infection to around 40 after vaccination, the increase was not significant. In convalescent patients, nearly all vaccine-specific clones (304 of 307) were found to be mono-reactive for SARS-CoV-2 spike rather than cross-reactive with common cold coronaviruses. Among convalescent patients, a median about 86% of the SARS-CoV-2-reactive clones seen after vaccination appeared only after vaccination, which suggests priming specific to the vaccine.

This TCR derives from a human donor who received a COVID-19 vaccine. Specimen: CD4+ T cells from blood, cultured in vitro, collected after SARS-CoV-2 vaccination. The rearranged chain carries TRBV5-1 and TRBJ2-5; the central 9 bases match TRBD1. The sequenced DNA is TGCGCCAGCAATACCAGGACAGGGGAGGAGACCCAGTACTTC. It translates to CASNTRTGEETQYF.